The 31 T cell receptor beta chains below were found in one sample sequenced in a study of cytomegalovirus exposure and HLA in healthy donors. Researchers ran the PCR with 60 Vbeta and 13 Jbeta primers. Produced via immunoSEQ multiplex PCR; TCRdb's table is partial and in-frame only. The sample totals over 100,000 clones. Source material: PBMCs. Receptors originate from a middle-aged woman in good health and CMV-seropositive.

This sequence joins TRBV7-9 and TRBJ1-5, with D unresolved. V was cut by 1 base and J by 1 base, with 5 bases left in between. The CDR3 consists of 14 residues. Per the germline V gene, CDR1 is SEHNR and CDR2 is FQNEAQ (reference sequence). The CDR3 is CASSLEQSNQPQHF. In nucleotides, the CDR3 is TGTGCCAGCAGCTTAGAACAGAGCAATCAGCCCCAGCATTTT. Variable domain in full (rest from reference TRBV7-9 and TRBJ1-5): DTGVSQNPRHKITKRGQNVTFRCDPISEHNRLYWYRQTLGQGPEFLTYFQNEAQLEKSRLLSDRFSAERPKGSFSTLEIQRTEQGDSAMYLCASSLEQSNQPQHFGDGTRLSIL.

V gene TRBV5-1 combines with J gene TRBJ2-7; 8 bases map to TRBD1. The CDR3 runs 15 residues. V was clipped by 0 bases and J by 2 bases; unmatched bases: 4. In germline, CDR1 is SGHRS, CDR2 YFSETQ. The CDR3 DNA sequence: TGCGCCAGCAGCTTGGGGCAGGGGGCGACCTACGAGCAGTACTTC. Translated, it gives CASSLGQGATYEQYF.

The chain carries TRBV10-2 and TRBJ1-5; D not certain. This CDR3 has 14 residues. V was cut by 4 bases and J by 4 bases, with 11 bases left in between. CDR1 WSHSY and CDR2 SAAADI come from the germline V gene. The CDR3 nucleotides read TGCGCCAGCAGTGTACACCGATCAAATCAGCCCCAGCATTTT. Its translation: CASSVHRSNQPQHF.

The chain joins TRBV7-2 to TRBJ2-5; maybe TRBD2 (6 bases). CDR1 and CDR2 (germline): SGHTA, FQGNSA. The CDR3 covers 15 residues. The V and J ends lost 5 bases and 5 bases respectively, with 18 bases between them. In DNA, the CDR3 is TGTGCCAGCAGCGCGGACGGCGGAGGGGCGGAGACCCAGTACTTC. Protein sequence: CASSADGGGAETQYF.

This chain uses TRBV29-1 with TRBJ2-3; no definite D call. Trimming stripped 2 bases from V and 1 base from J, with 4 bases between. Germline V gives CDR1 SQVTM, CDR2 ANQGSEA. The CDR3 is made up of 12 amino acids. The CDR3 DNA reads TGCAGCGTTGAAACTGGCACAGATACGCAGTATTTT. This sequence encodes CSVETGTDTQYF.

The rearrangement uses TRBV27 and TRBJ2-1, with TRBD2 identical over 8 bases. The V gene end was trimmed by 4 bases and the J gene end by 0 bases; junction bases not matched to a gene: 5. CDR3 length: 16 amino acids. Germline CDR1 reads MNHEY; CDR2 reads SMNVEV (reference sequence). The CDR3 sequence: CASSWMSGSSYNEQFF. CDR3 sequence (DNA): TGTGCCAGCAGTTGGATGAGCGGGAGCTCCTACAATGAGCAGTTCTTC.

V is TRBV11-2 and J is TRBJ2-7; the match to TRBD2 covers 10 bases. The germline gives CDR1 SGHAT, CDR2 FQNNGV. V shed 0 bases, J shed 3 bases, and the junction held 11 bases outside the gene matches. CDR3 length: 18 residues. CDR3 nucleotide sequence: TGTGCCAGCAGCTTAGAAGAGGCTAGCGGGAGAGTAAACTACGAGCAGTACTTC. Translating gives CASSLEEASGRVNYEQYF.

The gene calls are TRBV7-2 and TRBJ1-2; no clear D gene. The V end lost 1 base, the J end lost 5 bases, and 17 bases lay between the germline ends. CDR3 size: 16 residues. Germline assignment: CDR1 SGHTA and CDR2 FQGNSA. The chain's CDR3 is CASSLDALSGGYGYTF. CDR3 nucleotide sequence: TGTGCCAGCAGCTTAGACGCCCTAAGTGGCGGGTATGGCTACACCTTC. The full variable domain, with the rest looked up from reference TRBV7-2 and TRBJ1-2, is GAGVSQSPSNKVTEKGKDVELRCDPISGHTALYWYRQSLGQGLEFLIYFQGNSAPDKSGLPSDRFSAERTGGSVSTLTIQRTQQEDSAVYLCASSLDALSGGYGYTFGSGTRLTVV.

This CDR3 is CAISELAGTDTQYF. In DNA, the CDR3 is TGTGCCATCAGTGAACTAGCGGGAACAGATACGCAGTATTTT. The V gene is TRBV10-3, the J gene TRBJ2-3, with TRBD2 identical over 10 bases. The ends lost 3 bases at V and 3 bases at J; junction bases unmatched: 0. The CDR3 totals 14 residues. CDR1 ENHRY and CDR2 SYGVKD come from the germline V gene.

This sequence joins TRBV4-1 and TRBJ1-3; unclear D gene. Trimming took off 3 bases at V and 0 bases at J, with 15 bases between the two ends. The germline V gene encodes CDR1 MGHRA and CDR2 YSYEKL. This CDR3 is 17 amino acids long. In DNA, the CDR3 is TGCGCCAGCAGCCATTCCGCCCCCCGGAGCTCTGGAAACACCATATATTTT. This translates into CASSHSAPRSSGNTIYF.

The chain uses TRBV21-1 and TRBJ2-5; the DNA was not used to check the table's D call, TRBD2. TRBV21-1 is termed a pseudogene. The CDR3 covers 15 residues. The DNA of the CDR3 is TGTGCCAGCAGCAAGATACTAGCGGGATTGGAGACCCAGTACTTC. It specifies CASSKILAGLETQYF.

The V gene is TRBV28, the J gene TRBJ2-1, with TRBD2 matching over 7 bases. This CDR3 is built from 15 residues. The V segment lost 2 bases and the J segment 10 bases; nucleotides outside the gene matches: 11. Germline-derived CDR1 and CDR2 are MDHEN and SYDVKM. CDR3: CASSLGTSGVVEQFF. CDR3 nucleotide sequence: TGTGCCAGCAGTTTAGGAACGAGCGGGGTGGTGGAGCAGTTCTTC.

CDR3 DNA sequence: TGTGCCAGCAGCACGGGACAGGGGGCTTTAGATACGCAGTATTTT. Encoded protein: CASSTGQGALDTQYF. The chain couples TRBV7-2 to TRBJ2-3; TRBD1 matches at 12 bases. CDR1 and CDR2 (germline): SGHTA, FQGNSA. The CDR3 is 15 amino acids. The trim removed 5 bases at V and 5 bases at J, leaving 5 bases unmatched.

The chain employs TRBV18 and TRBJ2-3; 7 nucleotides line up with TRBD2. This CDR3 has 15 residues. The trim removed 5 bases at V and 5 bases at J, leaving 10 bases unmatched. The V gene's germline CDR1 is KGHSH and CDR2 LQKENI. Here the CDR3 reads CASSALAEHGDTQYF. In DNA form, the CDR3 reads TGTGCCAGCTCAGCCCTAGCGGAGCATGGAGATACGCAGTATTTT.

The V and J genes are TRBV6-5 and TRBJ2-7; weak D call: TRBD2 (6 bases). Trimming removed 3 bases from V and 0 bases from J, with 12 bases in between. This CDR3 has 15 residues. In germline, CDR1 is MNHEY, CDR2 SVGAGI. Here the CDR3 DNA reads TGTGCCAGCAGTTATTCGGCGGGGAGCTCCTACGAGCAGTACTTC. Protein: CASSYSAGSSYEQYF.

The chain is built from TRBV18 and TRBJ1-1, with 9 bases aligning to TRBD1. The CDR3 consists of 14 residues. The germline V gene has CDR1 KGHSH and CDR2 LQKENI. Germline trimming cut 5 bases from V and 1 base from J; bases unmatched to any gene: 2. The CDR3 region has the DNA TGTGCCAGCTCATCGACAGGGGGGAACACTGAAGCTTTCTTT. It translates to CASSSTGGNTEAFF.

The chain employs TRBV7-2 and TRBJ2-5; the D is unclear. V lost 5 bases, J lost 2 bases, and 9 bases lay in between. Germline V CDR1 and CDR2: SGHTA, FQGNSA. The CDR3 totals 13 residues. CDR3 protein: CASSPGSQETQYF. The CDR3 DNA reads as TGTGCCAGCAGCCCGGGTAGTCAAGAGACCCAGTACTTC.

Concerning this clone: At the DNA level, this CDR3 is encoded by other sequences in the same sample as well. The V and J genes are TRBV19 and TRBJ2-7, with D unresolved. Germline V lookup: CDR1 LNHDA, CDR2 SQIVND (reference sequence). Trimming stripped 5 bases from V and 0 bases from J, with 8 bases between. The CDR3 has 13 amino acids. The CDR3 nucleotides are TGTGCCAGTAGTCTGACGGGCTCCTACGAGCAGTACTTC. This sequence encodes CASSLTGSYEQYF.

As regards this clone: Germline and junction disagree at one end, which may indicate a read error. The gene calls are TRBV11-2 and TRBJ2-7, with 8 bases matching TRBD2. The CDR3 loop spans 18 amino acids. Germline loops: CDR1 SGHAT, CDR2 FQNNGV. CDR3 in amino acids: CASSLDSGRKGSSYEQYF. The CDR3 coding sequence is TGTGCCAGCAGCCTAGACAGCGGGAGAAAGGGGAGCTCCTACGAGCAGTACTTC.

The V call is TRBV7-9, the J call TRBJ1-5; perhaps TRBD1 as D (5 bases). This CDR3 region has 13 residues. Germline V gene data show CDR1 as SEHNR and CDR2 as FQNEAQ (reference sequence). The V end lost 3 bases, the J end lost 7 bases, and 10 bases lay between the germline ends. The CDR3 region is CASSLGGLQPQHF. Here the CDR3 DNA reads TGTGCCAGCAGCTTGGGGGGTCTCCAGCCCCAGCATTTT.

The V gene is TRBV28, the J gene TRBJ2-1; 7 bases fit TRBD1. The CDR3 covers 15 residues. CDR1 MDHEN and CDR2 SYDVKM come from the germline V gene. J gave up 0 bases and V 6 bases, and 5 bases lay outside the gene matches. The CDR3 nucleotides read TGTGCCAGCAGCCTGACAGGGATCTCCTACAATGAGCAGTTCTTC. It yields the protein CASSLTGISYNEQFF. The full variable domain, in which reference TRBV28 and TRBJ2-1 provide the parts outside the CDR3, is DVKVTQSSRYLVKRTGEKVFLECVQDMDHENMFWYRQDPGLGLRLIYFSYDVKMKEKGDIPEGYSVSREKKERFSLILESASTNQTSMYLCASSLTGISYNEQFFGPGTRLTVL.

This CDR3 is CASSPGTGVSTNEKLFF. In DNA form, the CDR3 reads TGTGCCAGCAGCCCAGGGACAGGGGTTTCAACTAATGAAAAACTGTTTTTT. The V and J genes are TRBV5-4 and TRBJ1-4; TRBD1 agrees at 10 bases. Germline CDR1 SGHNT, CDR2 YYREEE (reference sequence). CDR3 length equals 17 residues. Trimming at V came to 4 bases and at J to 0 bases, leaving 6 bases not matched to a gene.

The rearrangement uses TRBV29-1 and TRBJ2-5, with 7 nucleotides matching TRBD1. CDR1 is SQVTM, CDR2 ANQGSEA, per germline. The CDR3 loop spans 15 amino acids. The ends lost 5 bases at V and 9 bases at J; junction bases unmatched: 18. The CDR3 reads CSVPTLTGSVGAQYF. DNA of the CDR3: TGCAGCGTTCCAACATTGACAGGGTCCGTGGGGGCCCAGTACTTC.

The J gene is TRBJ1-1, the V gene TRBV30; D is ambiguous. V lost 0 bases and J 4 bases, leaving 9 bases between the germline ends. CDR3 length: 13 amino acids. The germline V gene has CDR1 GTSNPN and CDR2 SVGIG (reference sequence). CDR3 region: CAWSVRSATEAFF. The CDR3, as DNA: TGTGCCTGGAGTGTCCGAAGCGCCACTGAAGCTTTCTTT. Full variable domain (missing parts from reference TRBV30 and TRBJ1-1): SQTIHQWPATLVQPVGSPLSLECTVEGTSNPNLYWYRQAAGRGLQLLFYSVGIGQISSEVPQNLSASRPQDRQFILSSKKLLLSDSGFYLCAWSVRSATEAFFGQGTRLTVV.

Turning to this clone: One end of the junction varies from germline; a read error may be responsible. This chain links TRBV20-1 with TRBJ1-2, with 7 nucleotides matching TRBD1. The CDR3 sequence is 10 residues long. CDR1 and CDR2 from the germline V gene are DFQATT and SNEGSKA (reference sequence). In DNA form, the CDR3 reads TGCAGTGCTGACAGGGATGGGTACACCTTC. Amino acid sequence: CSADRDGYTF.

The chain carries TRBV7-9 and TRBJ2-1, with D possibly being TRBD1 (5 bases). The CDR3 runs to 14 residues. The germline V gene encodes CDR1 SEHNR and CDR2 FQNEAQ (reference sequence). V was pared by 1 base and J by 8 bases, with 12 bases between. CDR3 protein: CASSLVSDRYEQFF. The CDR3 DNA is TGTGCCAGCAGCTTAGTTTCCGACAGATATGAGCAGTTCTTC.

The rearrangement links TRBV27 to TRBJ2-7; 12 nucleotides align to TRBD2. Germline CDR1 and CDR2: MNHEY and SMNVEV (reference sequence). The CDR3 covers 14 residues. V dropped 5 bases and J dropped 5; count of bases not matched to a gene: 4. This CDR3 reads CASSPSGRAHEQYF. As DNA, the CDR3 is TGTGCCAGCAGTCCTAGCGGGAGGGCCCACGAGCAGTACTTC.

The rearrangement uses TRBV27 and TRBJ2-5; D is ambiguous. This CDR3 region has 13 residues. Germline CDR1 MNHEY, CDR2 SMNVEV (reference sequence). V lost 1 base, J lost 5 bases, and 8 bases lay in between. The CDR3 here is CASSLYPAETQYF. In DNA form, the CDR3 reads TGTGCCAGCAGTTTATACCCTGCGGAGACCCAGTACTTC.

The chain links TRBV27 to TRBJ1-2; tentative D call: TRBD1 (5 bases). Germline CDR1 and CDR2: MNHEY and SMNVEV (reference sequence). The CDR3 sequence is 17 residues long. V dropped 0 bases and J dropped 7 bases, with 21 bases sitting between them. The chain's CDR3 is CASSLSIFGQGKGGYTF. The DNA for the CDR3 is TGTGCCAGCAGTTTATCGATTTTCGGGCAGGGAAAGGGTGGCTACACCTTC.

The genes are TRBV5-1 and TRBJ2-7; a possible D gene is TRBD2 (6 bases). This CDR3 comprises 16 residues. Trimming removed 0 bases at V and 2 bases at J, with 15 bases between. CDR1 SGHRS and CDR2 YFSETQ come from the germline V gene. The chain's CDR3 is CASSLVIVGGAYEQYF. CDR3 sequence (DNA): TGCGCCAGCAGCTTGGTTATTGTGGGAGGTGCCTACGAGCAGTACTTC. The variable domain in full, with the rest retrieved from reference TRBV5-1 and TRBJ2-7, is KAGVTQTPRYLIKTRGQQVTLSCSPISGHRSVSWYQQTPGQGLQFLFEYFSETQRNKGNFPGRFSGRQFSNSRSEMNVSTLELGDSALYLCASSLVIVGGAYEQYFGPGTRLTVT.

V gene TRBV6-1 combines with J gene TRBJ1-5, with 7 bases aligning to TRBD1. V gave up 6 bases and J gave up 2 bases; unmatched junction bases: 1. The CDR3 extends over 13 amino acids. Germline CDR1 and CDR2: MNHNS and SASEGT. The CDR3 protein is CASSDRGNQPQHF. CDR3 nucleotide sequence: TGTGCCAGCAGCGACAGGGGCAATCAGCCCCAGCATTTT.